This T cell receptor beta chain emerged from a study of T cells in Graves' hyperthyroidism and ophthalmopathy. Study results and caveats: Blood also showed most of the thyroid clonotypes that were expanded above 0.001.

At least ten counts were recorded for this clonotype. Antigen specificity is unknown. RNA transcripts yielded amplified TCR beta CDR3 regions. Using the HTBI primer set, a first-round RT-PCR was run on the TCR CDR3. MiXCR was run by TCRdb on the multiplex PCR reads, yielding one entry per CDR3 protein. The sample gives a few hundred thousand distinct CDR3 sequences, more than 45% of which show up once; more than 7.5% is in the top ten. V gave up 6 bases and J gave up 2 bases, with 13 bases separating them. The germline gives CDR1 LNHDA, CDR2 SQIVND (reference sequence). This CDR3 has 14 amino acids. The TCR sequence derives from a woman aged 18-29 years with Graves' hyperthyroidism. The sequenced sample consisted of peripheral blood or thyroid tissue (not recorded which). V and J are TRBV19 and TRBJ2-5; D uncertain. As DNA, the CDR3 is TGTGCCAGTAGCCTTGGTTCCCTACAAGAGACCCAGTACTTC. It is translated as CASSLGSLQETQYF.